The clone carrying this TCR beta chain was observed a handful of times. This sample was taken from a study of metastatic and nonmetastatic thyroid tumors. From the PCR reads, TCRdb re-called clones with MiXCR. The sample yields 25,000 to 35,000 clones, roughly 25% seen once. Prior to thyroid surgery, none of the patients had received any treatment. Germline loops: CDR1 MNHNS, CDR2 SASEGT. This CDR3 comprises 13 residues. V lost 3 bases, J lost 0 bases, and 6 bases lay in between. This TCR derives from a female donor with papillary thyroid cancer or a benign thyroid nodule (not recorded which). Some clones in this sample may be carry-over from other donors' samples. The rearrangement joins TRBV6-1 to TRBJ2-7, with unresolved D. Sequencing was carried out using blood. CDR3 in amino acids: CASSDGPSYEQYF. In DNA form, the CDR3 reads TGTGCCAGCAGTGACGGGCCCTCCTACGAGCAGTACTTC.